This TCR beta chain was obtained from a study of low-dose radiotherapy and immunotherapy resistance in tumors. Study-level background: Each fraction for Cohort 1 was 0.5 Gy, given every 2 weeks, and the total came to 6.5 Gy. At a dose of 200 mg/m2, intravenous cyclophosphamide was given every two weeks, one day before radiation and immunotherapy.

The germline V and J ends were trimmed by 0 bases and 5 bases, with 12 bases remaining between them. Germline V gives CDR1 SGHRS, CDR2 YFSETQ. The CDR3 runs 14 residues. Ipilimumab, nivolumab, aspirin, low-dose cyclophosphamide and low-dose radiotherapy were administered to donors. Solid tumors that lacked tumor-infiltrating lymphocytes and were advanced were present in eligible patients. Both TCRalpha and TCRbeta chains were reverse transcribed with V-gene-specific primers. Amplification of TCRs used a constant-region primer and V-primer adapter for roughly 21 PCR cycles. TCRdb re-analysed the reads in MiXCR, keeping a single row per CDR3 protein. The data show some 10,000 distinct CDR3 sequences, 69% seen once.

The gene calls are TRBV5-1 and TRBJ2-7; possibly TRBD1 for D (5 bases). This clonotype originated in a human donor with advanced metastatic prostate, ovarian, gallbladder or colorectal cancer (not recorded which). This table probably holds off-target reads from a library built for another chain. CDR3 nucleotide sequence: TGCGCCAGCAGCTTGGTTCAGGGTCACGACGAGCAGTACTTC. The encoded protein is CASSLVQGHDEQYF.